The T cell receptor beta chain under discussion was sequenced for a study of vaccination effects on CD4 cells after COVID-19. Study-wide background: All study participants received two doses of BNT162b2 or mRNA-1273 vaccine. After about 2 million PBMC were placed in each well, they were cultured with approximately 10 IU/ml IL-2 and roughly 10 ug/ml peptides.

Worth noting for this clone: Its cognate antigen is unknown.

Findings and limits, study-wide: Convalescent patients numbered few in the study; early post-infection timepoints were missing entirely.

The ends were cut back, 2 bases at V and 8 bases at J, with 7 bases in the middle. The CDR3 consists of 11 residues. Germline CDR1 MNHEY, CDR2 SVGAGI. Isolation of CD4+ T cells took place after about 10 days of culture. Half the medium was replaced with IL-2 medium on days 3 and 7. Sequencing was performed with immunoSEQ multiplex PCR; in TCRdb, only in-frame clones are kept and a portion is missing. Of 35,000 to 40,000 clones listed, 65% to 85% are singletons. The rearrangement uses TRBV6-5 and TRBJ2-7; D is undetermined. The source was CD4+ T cells from PBMCs cultured without peptide, collected before COVID-19 vaccination. The sequence derives from a human donor who received a COVID-19 vaccine. The DNA for the CDR3 is TGTGCCAGCAGTTACCCCCCGAAGCAGTACTTC. It codes for CASSYPPKQYF.